This TCR beta chain originates from a study of CD8 T cells in Susac syndrome. V was clipped by 4 bases and J by 14 bases; unmatched bases: 12. This CDR3 contains 14 residues. Random hexamers were used to reverse transcribe an amount of about 0.45 to 1 ug RNA. It was immunoSEQ multiplex PCR that amplified TCR beta CDR3 across 54 Vbeta and 13 Jbeta. TCRdb reanalysed the immunoSEQ multiplex PCR reads using MiXCR and keeps one entry per CDR3 protein. The sample has about 120,000 distinct CDR3 sequences, approximately 91% seen once. The sequenced sample was CD4+ T cells from PBMCs. The TCR comes from a human donor in good health. V usage is TRBV12-3 or TRBV12-4 and J usage is TRBJ2-1; the match to TRBD2 covers 9 bases. CDR3 DNA: TGTGCCAGCAGTTACCTAGCGGGAATGAGGAGGAAGTTCTTC. Its protein is CASSYLAGMRRKFF.